This is a list of T cell receptor beta chains from one sample in a study of blood T cell repertoires in COVID-19. Using immunoSEQ multiplex PCR, the repertoire was profiled, and TCRdb retains in-frame clones only, with some absent. Here the sample spans roughly 150,000 clones, approximately 86% being singletons. Sequenced input: PBMCs or T cells enriched from blood (not recorded which). The receptors derive from a man in his sixties who had recovered from COVID-19. CDR3s include the opening cysteine and the closing phenylalanine or tryptophan. Fields, in order: CDR3 DNA, CDR3 protein, J gene, D gene, V gene. The D gene is left open where the match is weak.

DNA: TGCAGCGGGGAGACGGGCACCCAAGAGACCCAGTACTTC
CDR3: CSGETGTQETQYF
J: TRBJ2-5
D: NA
V: TRBV29-1

DNA: TGTGCCAGCAGATTAAACTGGGGTTCGGGATACAATGAGCAGTTCTTC
CDR3: CASRLNWGSGYNEQFF
J: TRBJ2-1
D: NA
V: TRBV28

DNA: TGTGCCAGCAGCGTCGGGACTAGCGGGGGCCGGTTGAACTTC
CDR3: CASSVGTSGGRLNF
J: TRBJ2-5
D: TRBD2
V: TRBV7-2

DNA: TGCGCCAGCAGCTCGTGGGACACGGGATACGAGCAGTACTTC
CDR3: CASSSWDTGYEQYF
J: TRBJ2-7
D: NA
V: TRBV5-1

DNA: TGTGCCAGCTCACCGGGACAGGCACGGGTCACTGAAGCTTTCTTT
CDR3: CASSPGQARVTEAFF
J: TRBJ1-1
D: TRBD1
V: TRBV18

DNA: TGTGCCAGCAGTGCTCTGATACAGGCAACTGGGGCCAACGTCCTGACTTTC
CDR3: CASSALIQATGANVLTF
J: TRBJ2-6
D: NA
V: TRBV2

DNA: TGTGCCTGGAGTGTAATAGGGCGGGACCAGCCCCAGCATTTT
CDR3: CAWSVIGRDQPQHF
J: TRBJ1-5
D: NA
V: TRBV30

DNA: TGTGCCATCAGTGGCCACGGGAGGGTGAACACTGAAGCTTTCTTT
CDR3: CAISGHGRVNTEAFF
J: TRBJ1-1
D: NA
V: TRBV10-3

DNA: TGCGCCAGCAGCTTGCGGGAGGGCTGGAATGAGCAGTTCTTC
CDR3: CASSLREGWNEQFF
J: TRBJ2-1
D: TRBD2
V: TRBV5-1

DNA: TGTGCCAGCAGTACCCCGGACAGGGTGAGAACTGAAGCTTTCTTT
CDR3: CASSTPDRVRTEAFF
J: TRBJ1-1
D: TRBD1
V: TRBV28

DNA: TGTGCCATCAGTGAACGGGACAGCCCAAATCAGCCCCAGCATTTT
CDR3: CAISERDSPNQPQHF
J: TRBJ1-5
D: TRBD1
V: TRBV10-3